This T cell receptor beta chain appears in the sequencing data of a study of blood T cell repertoires in COVID-19. Under the authors' procedure: The authors estimated nucleated cell counts from reference gene primer amplification. Sequencing was performed with immunoSEQ multiplex PCR; in TCRdb, only in-frame clones are kept and a portion is missing. D and trimming come from the DNA, and the V and J calls and clone size come from that table. Here the sample spans about 140,000 clones, about four fifths being singletons. The CDR3 covers 15 residues. V was pared by 4 bases and J by 4 bases, with 15 bases between. The germline V gene encodes CDR1 SGHRS and CDR2 YFSETQ.

The chain recombines TRBV5-1 with TRBJ2-1; D is unresolved. Input material: peripheral blood. This TCR was sampled from a man older than 75 with acute or convalescent COVID-19. CDR3 protein: CASSLAPLSYNEQFF. The CDR3 nucleotides read TGCGCCAGCAGCCTCGCGCCACTGTCATACAATGAGCAGTTCTTC.